These T cell receptor beta chains were read from a single sample in a study of cytomegalovirus exposure and HLA in healthy donors. The data were produced by immunoSEQ multiplex PCR, yet TCRdb's version contains in-frame clones alone and is incomplete. The sample holds some 40,000 clones, approximately 86% seen once. Sequencing was done on a sample of PBMCs. The source is a woman aged 18-29 years in good health and CMV-seropositive. CDR3s include the opening cysteine and the closing phenylalanine or tryptophan. The D gene is left open where the match is weak. The listing skips clone size in some rows; elsewhere it reads once, few, many or a size class.

V gene	clone size	D gene	J gene	CDR3 DNA	CDR3 protein
TRBV7-2	once	-	TRBJ2-1	TGTGCCAGCAGCTCCCTGGGGGCCACAGGACCCTACAATGAGCAGTTCTTC	CASSSLGATGPYNEQFF
TRBV7-6	few	TRBD1	TRBJ2-5	TGTGCCAGCAGCCGGACAGGGTTAGAGACCCAGTACTTC	CASSRTGLETQYF
TRBV2	-	-	TRBJ1-2	TGTGCCAGCAGTGGGCAGGGGTACTATGGCTACACCTTC	CASSGQGYYGYTF
TRBV5-6	-	TRBD1	TRBJ2-7	TGTGCCAGCAGCTTGGGACAGGGGGTCTACGAGCAGTACTTC	CASSLGQGVYEQYF
TRBV2	-	TRBD1	TRBJ1-1	TGTGCCAGCAGGAAGACAGGGGTGAACACTGAAGCTTTCTTT	CASRKTGVNTEAFF
TRBV30	-	TRBD1	TRBJ1-4	TGTGCCTGTCCGGGACAGGGTTCCGAAAAACTGTTTTTT	CACPGQGSEKLFF
TRBV19	-	TRBD1	TRBJ1-6	TGTGCCACCCACCCCGGGACAGTTAATTCACCCCTCCACTTT	CATHPGTVNSPLHF
TRBV28	-	TRBD2	TRBJ2-1	TGTGCCAGCAGTTTTGGTAGCGGGAGTGGTAATGAGCAGTTCTTC	CASSFGSGSGNEQFF
TRBV12-5	-	-	TRBJ1-5	TGTGCTAGTGGTTTGAGGGGGGGGGTCCCCAAAAATCAGCCCCAGCATTTT	CASGLRGGVPKNQPQHF
TRBV7-3	-	-	TRBJ1-1	TGTGCCAGCAGCCCCGGGTCGGAGAACACTGAAGCTTTCTTT	CASSPGSENTEAFF
TRBV28	-	TRBD1	TRBJ1-1	TGTGCCAGCAGTCCGTCACAGGGGGACACTGAAGCTTTCTTT	CASSPSQGDTEAFF
TRBV27	-	-	TRBJ2-3	TGTGCCAGCAGTTGGAGTTTATCAGATACGCAGTATTTT	CASSWSLSDTQYF
TRBV18	-	TRBD1	TRBJ1-4	TGTGCCAGCTCACCACCGGACAGGGGTGTTCCTAGTGAAAAACTGTTTTTT	CASSPPDRGVPSEKLFF
TRBV28	-	-	TRBJ2-1	TGTGCCAGCAGTTCCCCAGGATCCTACAATGAGCAGTTCTTC	CASSSPGSYNEQFF
TRBV4-3	-	-	TRBJ1-6	TGCGCCAGCAGCCAACAGACAGGAAGGGGTTCACCCCTCCACTTT	CASSQQTGRGSPLHF
TRBV7-2	few	TRBD1	TRBJ2-7	TGTGCCAGCGGCCTGGACAGGGTCGGTTACGAGCAGTACTTC	CASGLDRVGYEQYF